The 18 T cell receptor beta chains listed next were all sequenced from one sample in a study of T cell repertoires in cytomegalovirus infection. TCRdb reanalysed the reads using MiXCR and keeps one entry per CDR3 protein. The sample gives hundreds of thousands of distinct CDR3 sequences, 8% to 10% of which show up once; 4.3% is in the top ten. Material: PBMCs. Receptor source: a human donor in good health (CMV status not recorded). Some clones in this sample may be carry-over from other donors' samples.

The J gene is TRBJ2-1, the V gene TRBV5-1, with D perhaps matching TRBD2 (5 bases). The V gene's germline CDR1 is SGHRS and CDR2 YFSETQ. The CDR3 contains 15 residues. Trimming removed 2 bases from V and 4 bases from J, with 13 bases in between. The CDR3 nucleotides are TGCGCCAGCAGCTTAACTTGGGAGCGATACAATGAGCAGTTCTTC. The encoded protein is CASSLTWERYNEQFF.

This clonotype was observed many times. This chain joins TRBV7-2 and TRBJ1-1; 8 nucleotides align to TRBD1. J lost 1 base, V lost 5 bases, and 12 bases had no gene match. The germline CDR1 and CDR2 sequences are SGHTA and FQGNSA. The CDR3 spans 17 residues. The CDR3 spells CASSVRQGPVGNTEAFF. The DNA for the CDR3 is TGTGCCAGCAGCGTCAGACAGGGGCCCGTCGGGAACACTGAAGCTTTCTTT.

This clonotype turned up a few times. The chain couples TRBV6-2 or TRBV6-3 to TRBJ2-1; D is ambiguous. Per the germline V gene, CDR1 is MNHEY and CDR2 is SVGEGT. V shed 9 bases and J shed 0 bases, with 9 bases lying between them. The CDR3 contains 13 residues. CDR3 amino acids: CASKGRSYNEQFF. The CDR3 coding sequence is TGTGCCAGTAAAGGTCGCTCCTACAATGAGCAGTTCTTC.

A few counts support this clonotype. V is TRBV12-3 or TRBV12-4 and J is TRBJ2-3; TRBD1 is a possible D gene (6 bases). The CDR3 length is 14 residues. The ends were cut back, 5 bases at V and 2 bases at J, with 11 bases in the middle. The CDR3 reads CASSPDRLTDTQYF. CDR3 DNA: TGTGCCAGCAGTCCCGACAGGCTCACAGATACGCAGTATTTT.

This clonotype was recorded at least ten times. The genes are TRBV7-2 and TRBJ2-1; possibly TRBD1 for D (6 bases). Germline CDR1 SGHTA, CDR2 FQGNSA. The CDR3 has 15 residues. V gave up 5 bases and J gave up 2 bases, with 13 bases separating them. The CDR3 spells CASSLTGATYNEQFF. CDR3 nucleotide sequence: TGTGCCAGCAGCCTGACAGGAGCTACCTACAATGAGCAGTTCTTC.

A few counts support this clonotype. This sequence joins TRBV11-3 and TRBJ2-1, with 7 bases that match TRBD2. J was trimmed by 7 bases and V by 8 bases; bases with no gene match: 11. This CDR3 comprises 14 residues. The germline gives CDR1 SGHNT, CDR2 YENEEA. The CDR3 sequence is CASAQGAGVNEQFF. The CDR3 DNA reads TGTGCCAGCGCTCAAGGGGCGGGAGTAAATGAGCAGTTCTTC.

V and J are TRBV24-1 and TRBJ1-5; D unresolved. Trimming took 12 bases from V and 0 from J, leaving 17 bases between them. The germline V gene has CDR1 KGHDR and CDR2 SFDVKD. The length of the CDR3 is 15 residues. CDR3 sequence reads: CALNRELYSNQPQHF. Written as DNA, the CDR3 is TGTGCCTTAAACCGGGAATTATATAGCAATCAGCCCCAGCATTTT.

The V call is TRBV6-2 or TRBV6-3, the J call TRBJ2-1; no firm D call. Germline lookup yields CDR1 MNHEY and CDR2 SVGEGT. The CDR3 loop spans 11 amino acids. V was cut by 6 bases and J by 9 bases, with 9 bases left in between. CDR3 nucleotides: TGTGCCAGCAGAGAGTTCGGTGAGCAGTTCTTC. This translates into CASREFGEQFF.

About this clonotype itself: Here the CDR3 omits its conserved ending phenylalanine or tryptophan, so a read error is the likely source. The DNA is omitted, as the CDR3 cannot be located on it reliably, and the CDR3 follows TCRdb's listing. CDR3 protein: CASTMTGGL. V is TRBV7-8 and J is TRBJ1-6; the D call in the table, TRBD1, was not verified against the DNA. Germline lookup yields CDR1 SGHVS and CDR2 FQNEAQ. A total of 9 residues make up the CDR3, ends included.

This clonotype has a handful of counts. This chain uses TRBV4-2 with TRBJ2-5; 7 bases align to TRBD2. The CDR3 spans 16 residues. With V trimmed by 4 bases and J by 1 base, 9 bases remained unmatched. Germline-derived CDR1 and CDR2 are LGHNA and YNFKEQ. The CDR3 here is CASSRTSSGPQETQYF. The CDR3 region has the DNA TGTGCCAGCAGCCGGACTTCTAGCGGACCCCAAGAGACCCAGTACTTC.

This clonotype has at least ten counts. As DNA, the CDR3 is TGTGCCAGTAGTCAGGGACAGAGCGATGTTGGTGAGCAGTTCTTC. Protein sequence: CASSQGQSDVGEQFF. V usage is TRBV19 and J usage is TRBJ2-1; 7 bases align to TRBD1. Germline trimming cut 5 bases from V and 9 bases from J; bases unmatched to any gene: 13. The CDR3 loop spans 15 amino acids. Germline V gives CDR1 LNHDA, CDR2 SQIVND (reference sequence). Drawing the rest from reference TRBV19 and TRBJ2-1, the complete variable domain is DGGITQSPKYLFRKEGQNVTLSCEQNLNHDAMYWYRQDPGQGLRLIYYSQIVNDFQKGDIAEGYSVSREKKESFPLTVTSAQKNPTAFYLCASSQGQSDVGEQFFGPGTRLTVL.

This clonotype was observed many times. V usage is TRBV6-2 or TRBV6-3 and J usage is TRBJ2-7, with D perhaps assigned TRBD1 or TRBD2 (5 bases each). Per germline, CDR1 MNHEY and CDR2 SVGEGT. Trimming removed 8 bases from V and 2 bases from J, with 19 bases in between. The CDR3 spans 15 residues. The CDR3 loop is CASRGLLGSAYEQYF. For the CDR3, the DNA is TGTGCCAGCCGGGGCTTATTAGGGTCAGCCTACGAGCAGTACTTC.

As for this clonotype: A read error may produce the germline difference seen at one junction end. The chain couples TRBV4-1 to TRBJ2-3, with a weak D call TRBD2 (6 bases). The CDR3 has 18 residues. The germline V gene encodes CDR1 MGHRA and CDR2 YSYEKL. Written as DNA, the CDR3 is TGTGCCAGCAGCCAAGAATACTCGGTGGCGGGGAGCACAGATACGCAGTATTTT. It translates to CASSQEYSVAGSTDTQYF.

This clonotype was detected many times. The V and J genes are TRBV5-4 and TRBJ2-3, with TRBD1 matching over 8 bases. Germline trimming cut 3 bases from V and 6 bases from J; bases unmatched to any gene: 12. The V gene's germline CDR1 is SGHNT and CDR2 YYREEE (reference sequence). The CDR3 runs 16 residues. DNA of the CDR3: TGTGCCAGCAGCTCGAACTGGGACAGGCCCCGGGATACGCAGTATTTT. Its protein is CASSSNWDRPRDTQYF.

This clonotype was counted many times. This chain joins TRBV7-2 and TRBJ2-7; possibly TRBD1 for D (6 bases). Germline CDR1 and CDR2: SGHTA and FQGNSA. The CDR3 contains 12 residues. The V end lost 8 bases, the J end lost 2 bases, and 10 bases lay between the germline ends. In DNA form, the CDR3 reads TGTGCCAGCGGGGCAGGGGCCTACGAGCAGTACTTC. Encoded protein: CASGAGAYEQYF.

The J gene is TRBJ1-5, the V gene TRBV5-6; D gene unclear. Trimming pared 1 base from V and 0 bases from J, leaving 5 bases between. Germline V gene data show CDR1 as SGHDT and CDR2 as YYEEEE. The CDR3 contains 14 residues. The CDR3 sequence is CASSLWYSNQPQHF. For the CDR3, the DNA is TGTGCCAGCAGCTTGTGGTATAGCAATCAGCCCCAGCATTTT. Complete variable domain (other parts from reference TRBV5-6 and TRBJ1-5): DAGVTQSPTHLIKTRGQQVTLRCSPKSGHDTVSWYQQALGQGPQFIFQYYEEEERQRGNFPDRFSGHQFPNYSSELNVNALLLGDSALYLCASSLWYSNQPQHFGDGTRLSIL.

The chain carries TRBV5-1 and TRBJ1-6; perhaps TRBD1 as D (5 bases). Trimming shortened V by 0 bases and J by 11 bases, and 21 bases separated the two germline ends. There are 17 residues in the CDR3. The germline gives CDR1 SGHRS, CDR2 YFSETQ. This chain's CDR3 is CASSLGHRDAKVTPLHF. In DNA form, the CDR3 reads TGCGCCAGCAGCTTGGGCCACCGGGACGCAAAGGTGACACCCCTCCACTTT.

V is TRBV20-1 and J is TRBJ2-4; D gene unclear. The CDR3 contains 15 residues. The germline CDR1 and CDR2 sequences are DFQATT and SNEGSKA (reference sequence). The V end lost 0 bases, the J end lost 2 bases, and 11 bases lay between the germline ends. The CDR3 sequence: CSAREARVTKNIQYF. CDR3 in DNA: TGCAGTGCTAGAGAAGCTAGAGTAACCAAAAACATTCAGTACTTC.